This T cell receptor beta chain comes out of a study of blood T cell repertoires in COVID-19. The CDR3 consists of 20 residues. From germline, CDR1 is LGHDT and CDR2 YNNKEL (reference sequence). V lost 2 bases to trimming and J lost 6 bases, with 30 bases between them. Method: immunoSEQ multiplex PCR; TCRdb's copy keeps in-frame clones and lacks some. The table shows some 97,000 clones, with almost 80% occurring only once. This clonotype originated in a man aged 65 to 79 with active or convalescent COVID-19. The gene calls are TRBV3-1 (or the pseudogene TRBV3-2) and TRBJ2-3, with TRBD2 as a possible D gene (6 bases). Sequences were obtained from peripheral blood. As DNA, the CDR3 is TGTGCCAGCAGCCAACGGCCGCACCGTGGAGGGGCTAATACACGGGATACGCAGTATTTT. Encoded protein: CASSQRPHRGGANTRDTQYF.